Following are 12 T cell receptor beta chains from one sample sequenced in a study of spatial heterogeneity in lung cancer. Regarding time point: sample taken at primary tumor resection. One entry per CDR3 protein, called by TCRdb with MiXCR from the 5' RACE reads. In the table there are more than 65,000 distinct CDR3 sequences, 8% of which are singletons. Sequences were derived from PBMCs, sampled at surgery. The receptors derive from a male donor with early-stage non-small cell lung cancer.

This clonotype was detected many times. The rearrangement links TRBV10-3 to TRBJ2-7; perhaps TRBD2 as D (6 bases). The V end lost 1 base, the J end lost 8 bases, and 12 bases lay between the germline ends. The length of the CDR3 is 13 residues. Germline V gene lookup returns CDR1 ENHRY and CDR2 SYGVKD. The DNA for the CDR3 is TGTGCCATCAGTGAGTTAGGAGGGACTCAGCAGTACTTC. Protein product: CAISELGGTQQYF.

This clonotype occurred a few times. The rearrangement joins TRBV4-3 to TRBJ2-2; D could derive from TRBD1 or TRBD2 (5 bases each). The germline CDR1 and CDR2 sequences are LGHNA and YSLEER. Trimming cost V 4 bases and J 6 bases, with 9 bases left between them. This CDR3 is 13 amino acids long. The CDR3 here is CASSLLGAGELFF. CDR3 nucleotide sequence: TGCGCCAGCAGCCTACTGGGGGCCGGGGAGCTGTTTTTT.

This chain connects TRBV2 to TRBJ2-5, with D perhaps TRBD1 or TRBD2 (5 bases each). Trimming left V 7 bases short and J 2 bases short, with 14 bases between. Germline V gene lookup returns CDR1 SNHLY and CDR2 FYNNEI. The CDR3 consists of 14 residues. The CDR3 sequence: CASMRGERQETQYF. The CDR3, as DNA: TGTGCCAGCATGAGAGGGGAGAGACAAGAGACCCAGTACTTC. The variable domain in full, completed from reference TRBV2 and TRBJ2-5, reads EPEVTQTPSHQVTQMGQEVILRCVPISNHLYFYWYRQILGQKVEFLVSFYNNEISEKSEIFDDQFSVERPDGSNFTLKIRSTKLEDSAMYFCASMRGERQETQYFGPGTRLLVL.

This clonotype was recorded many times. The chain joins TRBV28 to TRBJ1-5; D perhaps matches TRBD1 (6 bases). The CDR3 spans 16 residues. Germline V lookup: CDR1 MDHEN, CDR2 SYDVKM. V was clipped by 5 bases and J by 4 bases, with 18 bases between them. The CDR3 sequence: CASSILGGLQNQPQHF. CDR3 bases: TGTGCCAGCAGTATTCTCGGGGGGCTTCAGAATCAGCCCCAGCATTTT. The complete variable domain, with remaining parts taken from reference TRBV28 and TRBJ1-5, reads DVKVTQSSRYLVKRTGEKVFLECVQDMDHENMFWYRQDPGLGLRLIYFSYDVKMKEKGDIPEGYSVSREKKERFSLILESASTNQTSMYLCASSILGGLQNQPQHFGDGTRLSIL.

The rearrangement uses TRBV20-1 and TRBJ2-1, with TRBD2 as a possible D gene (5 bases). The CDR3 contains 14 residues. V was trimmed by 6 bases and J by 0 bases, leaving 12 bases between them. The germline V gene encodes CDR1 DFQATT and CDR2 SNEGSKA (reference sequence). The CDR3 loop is CSARTGSSYNEQFF. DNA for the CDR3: TGCAGTGCACGGACGGGAAGCTCCTACAATGAGCAGTTCTTC.

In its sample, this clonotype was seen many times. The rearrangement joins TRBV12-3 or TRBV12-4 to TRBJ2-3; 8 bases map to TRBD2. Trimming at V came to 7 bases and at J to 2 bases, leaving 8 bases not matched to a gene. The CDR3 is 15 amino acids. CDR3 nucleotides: TGTGCCAGCACCCGAGAGCGGGGGACCACAGATACGCAGTATTTT. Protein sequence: CASTRERGTTDTQYF.

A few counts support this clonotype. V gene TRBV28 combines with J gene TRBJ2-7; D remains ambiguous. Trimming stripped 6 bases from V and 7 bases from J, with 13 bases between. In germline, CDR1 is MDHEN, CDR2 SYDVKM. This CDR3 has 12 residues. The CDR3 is CASSTTTSEQYF. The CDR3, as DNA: TGTGCCAGCAGCACTACCACGTCTGAGCAGTACTTC.

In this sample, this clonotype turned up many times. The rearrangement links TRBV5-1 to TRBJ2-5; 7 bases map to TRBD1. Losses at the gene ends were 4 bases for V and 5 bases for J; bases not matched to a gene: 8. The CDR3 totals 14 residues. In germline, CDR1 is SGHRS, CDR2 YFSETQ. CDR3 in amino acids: CASSPMTGWETQYF. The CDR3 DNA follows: TGCGCCAGCAGCCCGATGACAGGGTGGGAGACCCAGTACTTC.

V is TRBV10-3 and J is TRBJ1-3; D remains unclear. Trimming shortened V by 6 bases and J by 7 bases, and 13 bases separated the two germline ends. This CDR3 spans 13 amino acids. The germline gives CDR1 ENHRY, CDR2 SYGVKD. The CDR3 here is CAISGRTPNTIYF. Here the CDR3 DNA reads TGTGCCATCAGCGGTAGGACGCCCAACACCATATATTTT.

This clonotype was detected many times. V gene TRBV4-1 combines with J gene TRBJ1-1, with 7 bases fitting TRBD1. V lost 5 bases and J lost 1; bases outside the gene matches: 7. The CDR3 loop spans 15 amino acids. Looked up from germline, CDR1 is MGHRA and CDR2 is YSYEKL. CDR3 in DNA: TGCGCCAGCAGCGAGAGGGACAGTAGGAACACTGAAGCTTTCTTT. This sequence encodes CASSERDSRNTEAFF.

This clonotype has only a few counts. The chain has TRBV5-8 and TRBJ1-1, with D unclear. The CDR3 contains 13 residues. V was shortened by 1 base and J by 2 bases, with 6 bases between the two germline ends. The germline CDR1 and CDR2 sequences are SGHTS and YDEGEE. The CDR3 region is CASSLISNTEAFF. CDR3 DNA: TGTGCCAGCAGCTTGATCAGTAACACTGAAGCTTTCTTT.

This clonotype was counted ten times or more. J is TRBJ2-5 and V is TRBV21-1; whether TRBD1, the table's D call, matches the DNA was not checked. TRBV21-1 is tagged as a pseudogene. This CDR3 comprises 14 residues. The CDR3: CASSSQGDQETQYF. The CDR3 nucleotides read TGTGCCAGCAGCTCCCAGGGAGACCAAGAGACCCAGTACTTC.